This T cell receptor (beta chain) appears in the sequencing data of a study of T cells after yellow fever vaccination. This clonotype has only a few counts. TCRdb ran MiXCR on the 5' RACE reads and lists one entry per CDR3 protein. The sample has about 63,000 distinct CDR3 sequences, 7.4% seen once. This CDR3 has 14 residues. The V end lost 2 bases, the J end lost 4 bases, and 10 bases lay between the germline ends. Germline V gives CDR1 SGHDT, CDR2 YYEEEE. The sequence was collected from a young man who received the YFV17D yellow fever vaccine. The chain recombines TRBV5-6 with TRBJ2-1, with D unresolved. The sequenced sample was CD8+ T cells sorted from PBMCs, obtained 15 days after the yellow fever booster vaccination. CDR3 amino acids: CASSFVQPYNEQFF. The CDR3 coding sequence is TGTGCCAGCAGCTTTGTACAGCCTTACAATGAGCAGTTCTTC.